This T cell receptor (beta chain) emerged from a study of glioma-infiltrating T cells after dendritic cell vaccination. This CDR3 region has 17 residues. V gave up 5 bases and J gave up 4 bases, with 18 bases separating them. Germline V CDR1 and CDR2: SEHNR, FQNEAQ (reference sequence). Generated by immunoSEQ multiplex PCR, the TCRdb table keeps only in-frame clones and is missing some. This sample carries 50,000 to 60,000 clones, approximately 80% of them seen once, and the ten largest clones take around 14%. The time point is: after dendritic cell vaccination, including at tumor progression/relapse.

The TCR comes from a human donor with glioblastoma. The sequenced sample was blood, obtained after dendritic cell vaccination. The gene calls are TRBV7-9 and TRBJ1-6; maybe TRBD1 (6 bases). CDR3 sequence reads: CASSRLRGNLYNSPLHF. The CDR3 coding sequence is TGTGCCAGCAGCCGTTTGAGGGGGAATTTATATAATTCACCCCTCCACTTT.